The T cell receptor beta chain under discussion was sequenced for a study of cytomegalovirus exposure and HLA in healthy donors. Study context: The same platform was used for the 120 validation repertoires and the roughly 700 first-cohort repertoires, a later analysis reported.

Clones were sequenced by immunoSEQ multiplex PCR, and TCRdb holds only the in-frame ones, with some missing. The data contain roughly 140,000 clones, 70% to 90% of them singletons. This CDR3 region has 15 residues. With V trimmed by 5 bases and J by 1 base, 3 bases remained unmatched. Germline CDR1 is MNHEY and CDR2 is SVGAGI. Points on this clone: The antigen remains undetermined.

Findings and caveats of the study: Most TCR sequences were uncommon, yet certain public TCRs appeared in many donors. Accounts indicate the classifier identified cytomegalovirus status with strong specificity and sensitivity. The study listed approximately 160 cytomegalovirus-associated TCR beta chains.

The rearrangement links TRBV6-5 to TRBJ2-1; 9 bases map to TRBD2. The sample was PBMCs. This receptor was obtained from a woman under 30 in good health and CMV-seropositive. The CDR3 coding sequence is TGTGCCAGCAGTCGAGCGGGAGGTTCCTACAATGAGCAGTTCTTC. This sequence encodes CASSRAGGSYNEQFF.